Below, 12 T cell receptor beta chains from the same sample are listed, as sequenced in a study of identifying expanded T cells in peripheral blood. Generated by immunoSEQ multiplex PCR, the TCRdb table keeps only in-frame clones and is missing some. The repertoire holds 75,000 to 100,000 clones, with 89% as singletons. The sequencing input was blood. The receptors originated from a person between 18 and 75 years old in good health.

The V call is TRBV25-1, the J call TRBJ2-2, with D perhaps matching TRBD2 (7 bases). Germline CDR1 is MGHDK and CDR2 is SYGVNS. Trimming left V 1 base short and J 4 bases short, with 13 bases between. CDR3 length: 16 amino acids. The CDR3 protein is CASSEFGGAGTGELFF. The CDR3 coding sequence is TGTGCCAGCAGTGAATTTGGGGGGGCCGGCACCGGGGAGCTGTTTTTT.

The chain couples TRBV7-2 to TRBJ2-4; the D is unclear. The V gene's germline CDR1 is SGHTA and CDR2 FQGNSA. This CDR3 has 14 amino acids. V shed 1 base and J shed 8 bases, with 12 bases lying between them. In DNA form, the CDR3 reads TGTGCCAGCAGCTTAGGTGGGCAGTCTGACATTCAGTACTTC. Its protein product is CASSLGGQSDIQYF.

The chain couples TRBV7-9 to TRBJ2-7; 9 bases line up with TRBD1. The CDR3 is 17 amino acids. Germline CDR1 reads SEHNR; CDR2 reads FQNEAQ (reference sequence). The trim removed 1 base at V and 0 bases at J, leaving 7 bases unmatched. The CDR3 nucleotides read TGTGCCAGCAGCTTAGTAGGGGGACAGGGTGGCTCCTACGAGCAGTACTTC. This encodes CASSLVGGQGGSYEQYF.

This chain uses TRBV9 with TRBJ1-2, with 7 bases matching TRBD1. Germline V CDR1 and CDR2: SGDLS, YYNGEE. There are 14 residues in the CDR3. Trimming at V came to 3 bases and at J to 2 bases, leaving 4 bases not matched to a gene. CDR3 sequence reads: CASSGQGLNYGYTF. The CDR3, as DNA: TGTGCCAGCAGCGGACAGGGTTTAAACTATGGCTACACCTTC.

Only one count was recorded for this clone. The rearrangement links TRBV6-5 to TRBJ2-1; weak D call: TRBD2 (5 bases). Germline V CDR1 and CDR2: MNHEY, SVGAGI. V lost 5 bases and J 4 bases, leaving 12 bases between the germline ends. This CDR3 has 14 amino acids. CDR3: CASSGSKEYNEQFF. CDR3 sequence (DNA): TGTGCCAGCAGTGGGAGCAAGGAGTACAATGAGCAGTTCTTC.

The genes are TRBV19 and TRBJ1-2; 9 bases align to TRBD1. The trim removed 1 base at V and 13 bases at J, leaving 10 bases unmatched. CDR1 and CDR2 (germline): LNHDA, SQIVND (reference sequence). There are 14 residues in the CDR3. The CDR3 protein is CASSIVLGQGILTF. The CDR3 nucleotides are TGTGCCAGTAGTATAGTCCTCGGACAGGGGATTCTCACCTTC.

The chain is built from TRBV7-3 and TRBJ2-1, with TRBD2 matching 9 bases. Unmatched junction bases numbered 18, after V lost 4 bases and J lost 5 bases. From germline, CDR1 is SGHTA and CDR2 FQGTGA. The CDR3 length is 19 residues. CDR3 amino acids: CASSSPGGSLAGKNNEQFF. In DNA form, the CDR3 reads TGTGCCAGCAGCTCCCCCGGGGGGTCCCTAGCGGGAAAAAACAATGAGCAGTTCTTC.

The CDR3 DNA reads TGTGCCAGCAGCAAATGGGACAGGGGTGGAGAAGGCTACACCTTC. Its translation: CASSKWDRGGEGYTF. The genes are TRBV9 and TRBJ1-2, with 10 bases lining up with TRBD1. The CDR3 has 15 residues. The germline CDR1 and CDR2 sequences are SGDLS and YYNGEE. V lost 4 bases, J lost 8 bases, and 11 bases stayed unmatched.

This chain links TRBV18 with TRBJ2-7, with D maybe TRBD1 (6 bases). From germline, CDR1 is KGHSH and CDR2 LQKENI. Trimming pared 3 bases from V and 3 bases from J, leaving 15 bases between. The CDR3 spans 15 residues. This chain's CDR3 is CASSPNPGQYYEQYF. In DNA form, the CDR3 reads TGTGCCAGCTCACCCAATCCCGGACAGTACTACGAGCAGTACTTC.

J is TRBJ1-2 and V is TRBV30; D remains ambiguous. The germline V and J ends were trimmed by 3 bases and 3 bases, with 8 bases remaining between them. Germline CDR1 and CDR2: GTSNPN and SVGIG (reference sequence). The CDR3 runs 12 residues. The CDR3 region has the DNA TGTGCCTGGAGAGGCGCAGACTATGGCTACACCTTC. Translation: CAWRGADYGYTF.

The rearrangement joins TRBV10-2 to TRBJ1-2; 8 bases map to TRBD1. Unmatched junction bases numbered 6, after V lost 3 bases and J lost 0 bases. Germline V gene lookup returns CDR1 WSHSY and CDR2 SAAADI. There are 16 residues in the CDR3. The CDR3 DNA reads as TGCGCCAGCAGTGAAGACAGGGGATTCTCTAACTATGGCTACACCTTC. It translates to CASSEDRGFSNYGYTF.

The chain joins TRBV7-2 to TRBJ1-5, with a tentative D call TRBD1 (6 bases). The CDR3 spans 15 residues. Trimming stripped 2 bases from V and 7 bases from J, with 15 bases between. CDR1 is SGHTA and CDR2 is FQGNSA in the germline V gene. The CDR3 DNA reads as TGTGCCAGCAGCTTATCCGGAGGGGGGGCCCAGCCCCAGCATTTT. Translation gives CASSLSGGGAQPQHF.